This T cell receptor beta chain was profiled in a study of blood T cell repertoires in COVID-19. The length of the CDR3 is 15 residues. The V gene's germline CDR1 is LGHDT and CDR2 YNNKEL (reference sequence). V was clipped by 3 bases and J by 3 bases, with 12 bases between them. This clone was observed once. Original handling: Reference gene primer amplification gave estimated nucleated cell counts. TCRdb keeps only in-frame clones here, not all; method: immunoSEQ multiplex PCR. V and J calls and clone size follow that table, whereas D and trimming were derived from the DNA. The sample has 200,000 to 300,000 clones, roughly nine tenths seen once. Participant-reported clinical history was the basis for cohort assignment.

Sequencing was performed on PBMCs or T cells enriched from blood (not recorded which). This chain connects TRBV3-1 (or the pseudogene TRBV3-2) to TRBJ1-5; a weak D match, TRBD1 (5 bases). The source of this sequence is a woman between 18 and 29 years old who had recovered from COVID-19. The CDR3 here is CASSQAQGNNQPQHF. DNA of the CDR3: TGTGCCAGCAGCCAGGCCCAGGGAAACAATCAGCCCCAGCATTTT.